This TCR beta chain was captured by sequencing in a study of human T cells and chemical hapten exposure. Turning to the study itself: Small volume differences among pooled libraries mainly caused per-sample TCR yield variation.

Study-level points and caveats: With regard to DPC sensitization, TCRs above 1 in 1000 frequency did not change.

V was shortened by 3 bases and J by 4 bases, with 9 bases between the two germline ends. The CDR3 covers 14 residues. For the library, individual cDNA molecules each received unique molecular identifiers. Methods used by the authors: A per-sample median of 95,638 TCRs was observed, with a range of roughly 20,000 to 750,000. MiXCR, run by TCRdb on the RACE reads, gives a single entry per CDR3 protein. The V and J calls shown here were made by TCRdb, not taken from the authors' results. The sample carries about 46,000 distinct CDR3 sequences, 3.5% to 4.5% recorded once. Ten or more counts support this clonotype. Its antigen is currently unknown. This sample's time point: healthy volunteer bleed at 2 weeks. Unseparated into fractions, whole blood served as the source from which total RNA was extracted.

The receptor's source is a female donor in good health. Some clones in this sample may be carry-over from other donors' samples. The chain recombines TRBV12-3 or TRBV12-4 with TRBJ2-2, with D unclear. The sample was whole blood. CDR3 in amino acids: CASSLKEITGELFF. CDR3 in DNA: TGTGCCAGCAGTTTGAAGGAGATCACCGGGGAGCTGTTTTTT.